These 10 T cell receptor beta chains originate from one sample sequenced in a study of blood T cells in healthy people across ages. Primers used in a second PCR of roughly 7 to 11 cycles were a sample-barcoded 5' primer and a J-beta primer mix. MiXCR, run by TCRdb on the 5' RACE reads, gives a single entry per CDR3 protein. The sample carries 1.5 million to 2 million distinct CDR3 sequences, roughly 28% recorded once. Sequencing input: blood. The receptors were gathered from a woman in her twenties or thirties in good health.

For this clonotype: A read error may explain this, as a much larger clone is one base away. The V call is TRBV7-6, the J call TRBJ2-5, with 8 bases identical to TRBD1. CDR1 and CDR2 from the germline V gene are SGHVS and FNYEAQ. V lost 4 bases and J lost 11; bases outside the gene matches: 15. This CDR3 region has 15 residues. CDR3 amino acids: CASSYTGGRVNEQYF. The CDR3 DNA reads as TGTGCCAGCAGCTATACAGGGGGGCGCGTCAATGAGCAGTACTTC.

This clonotype was picked up a small number of times. The V and J genes are TRBV7-3 and TRBJ1-1; D gene uncertain. V was pared by 2 bases and J by 4 bases, with 8 bases between. CDR1 and CDR2 (germline): SGHTA, FQGTGA. This CDR3 is 13 amino acids long. The CDR3 loop reads CASSLFLSTEAFF. In nucleotides, the CDR3 is TGTGCCAGCAGCTTATTTCTTAGCACTGAAGCTTTCTTT.

The chain carries TRBV7-3 and TRBJ2-3, with D perhaps matching TRBD1 or TRBD2 (6 bases each). The ends were cut back, 5 bases at V and 6 bases at J, with 18 bases in the middle. Germline V lookup: CDR1 SGHTA, CDR2 FQGTGA. The CDR3 spans 15 residues. The CDR3 here is CASSPRGQYGDTQYF. The CDR3 DNA sequence: TGTGCCAGCAGCCCCCGGGGGCAGTACGGGGATACGCAGTATTTT. The variable domain in full, completed from reference TRBV7-3 and TRBJ2-3, reads GAGVSQTPSNKVTEKGKYVELRCDPISGHTALYWYRQSLGQGPEFLIYFQGTGAADDSGLPNDRFFAVRPEGSVSTLKIQRTERGDSAVYLCASSPRGQYGDTQYFGPGTRLTVL.

The chain couples TRBV5-5 to TRBJ2-1, with 9 bases identical to TRBD2. The length of the CDR3 is 16 residues. V shed 8 bases, J shed 7 bases, and the junction held 16 bases outside the gene matches. Germline V gene sequence: CDR1 SGHKS, CDR2 YYEKEE (reference sequence). The CDR3 DNA reads as TGTGCCAGTAGCCCTCCGGTGGCTAGCGGGATGAATGAGCAGTTCTTC. Translation: CASSPPVASGMNEQFF.

There are many counts of this clonotype. V and J are TRBV5-1 and TRBJ2-6; no definite D call. Germline CDR1 reads SGHRS; CDR2 reads YFSETQ. The V end was cut by 1 base, the J end by 0 bases, with 5 bases between. There are 15 residues in the CDR3. DNA for the CDR3: TGCGCCAGCAGCTTGACCCTCTCTGGGGCCAACGTCCTGACTTTC. Protein: CASSLTLSGANVLTF.

The chain carries TRBV7-2 and TRBJ2-5; D remains ambiguous. CDR3 length: 15 residues. Germline V CDR1 and CDR2: SGHTA, FQGNSA. The V gene lost 2 bases and the J gene lost 5 bases, with 15 bases spanning the gap. CDR3 in amino acids: CASSLYSPSSETQYF. The CDR3 nucleotides are TGTGCCAGCAGCTTATACTCGCCGAGCTCGGAGACCCAGTACTTC.

V and J are TRBV11-2 and TRBJ2-3; D is perhaps TRBD2 (5 bases). Germline V gives CDR1 SGHAT, CDR2 FQNNGV. CDR3 length: 15 amino acids. V lost 3 bases, J lost 2 bases, and 12 bases lay in between. CDR3 in DNA: TGTGCCAGCAGCTTCGCCGGGGTCTCCACAGATACGCAGTATTTT. As protein: CASSFAGVSTDTQYF. The full variable domain, completed using reference TRBV11-2 and TRBJ2-3, is EAGVAQSPRYKIIEKRQSVAFWCNPISGHATLYWYQQILGQGPKLLIQFQNNGVVDDSQLPKDRFSAERLKGVDSTLKIQPAKLEDSAVYLCASSFAGVSTDTQYFGPGTRLTVL.

This clonotype has a count of ten or more. This chain uses TRBV14 with TRBJ2-1, with D uncertain. The CDR3 consists of 12 residues. Per the germline V gene, CDR1 is SGHDN and CDR2 is FVKESK. The V and J ends lost 0 bases and 12 bases respectively, with 9 bases between them. DNA of the CDR3: TGTGCCAGCAGCCAAGAAGGTTTGGTGCAGTTCTTC. It encodes CASSQEGLVQFF.

The table lists this clonotype with many counts. The genes are TRBV28 and TRBJ2-6; 10 nucleotides agree with TRBD1. The V and J ends lost 4 bases and 1 base, in that order; junction bases with no gene match: 7. This CDR3 spans 18 amino acids. From germline, CDR1 is MDHEN and CDR2 SYDVKM. CDR3 DNA sequence: TGTGCCAGCAGTTCCCTGGGACAGGGGTTTTCTGGGGCCAACGTCCTGACTTTC. Its protein is CASSSLGQGFSGANVLTF.

In its sample, this clonotype was seen many times. The rearrangement joins TRBV7-6 to TRBJ2-7, with TRBD1 matching 8 bases. CDR3 length: 12 amino acids. Germline CDR1 and CDR2: SGHVS and FNYEAQ. V gave up 5 bases and J gave up 7 bases; unmatched junction bases: 4. In nucleotides, the CDR3 is TGTGCCAGCAGCGACAGGGGTGGGGAGCAGTACTTC. As protein: CASSDRGGEQYF.